The clone carrying this T cell receptor (beta chain) was picked up a small number of times. Its antigen is not identified. The sample belongs to a study of early T cells in non-severe SARS-CoV-2 infection. At the level of the study: From unsorted whole blood, bulk RNA was sequenced, and the chains remained unpaired. General study findings and limits: Using VDJdb, the matching emphasized anti-spike CD8 responses while missing private and CD4 specificities.

Unique molecular identifiers were attached to individual cDNA molecules. TCRdb ran MiXCR on the 5' RACE reads and lists one entry per CDR3 protein. This sample yields 100,000 to 120,000 distinct CDR3 sequences, of which roughly 12% are seen a single time; around 4.1% belongs to the top ten. The clonotype was recovered from an adult who was a healthcare worker with PCR-confirmed SARS-CoV-2 infection or an uninfected control (not recorded which). Sequenced here: whole blood, sampled at baseline.

The CDR3 reads CASSPKTFDYIPDTQYF. The CDR3 nucleotides read TGTGCCAGCAGTCCAAAAACCTTTGACTACATCCCAGATACGCAGTATTTT. This chain connects TRBV3-1 to TRBJ2-3, with a tentative D call TRBD2 (5 bases). This CDR3 has 17 amino acids. Trimming shortened V by 6 bases and J by 4 bases, and 23 bases separated the two germline ends. Per germline, CDR1 LGHDT and CDR2 YNNKEL (reference sequence).